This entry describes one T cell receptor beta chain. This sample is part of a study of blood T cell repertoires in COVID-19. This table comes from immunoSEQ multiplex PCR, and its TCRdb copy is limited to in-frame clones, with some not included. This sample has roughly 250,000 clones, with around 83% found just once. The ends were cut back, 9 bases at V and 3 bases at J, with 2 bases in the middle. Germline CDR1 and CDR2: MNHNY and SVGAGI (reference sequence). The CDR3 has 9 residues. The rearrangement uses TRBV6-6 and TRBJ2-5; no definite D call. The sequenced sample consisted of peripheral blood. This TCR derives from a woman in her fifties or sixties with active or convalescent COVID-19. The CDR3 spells CASKETQYF. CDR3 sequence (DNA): TGTGCCAGTAAAGAGACCCAGTACTTC.